Listed here are 28 T cell receptor beta chains from one sample, sequenced in a study of blood T cell repertoires in COVID-19. Sequencing used immunoSEQ multiplex PCR; TCRdb keeps in-frame clones, though not all of them. The table lists some 360,000 clones, roughly nine tenths of them singletons. Sequenced: peripheral blood. All receptors come from a woman in her sixties with COVID-19, enrolled during active disease.

This clone showed up just once. The CDR3 here is CASSVTGLTAGANVLTF. CDR3 coding DNA: TGTGCCAGTAGTGTGACAGGGTTAACTGCCGGGGCCAACGTCCTGACTTTC. The chain uses TRBV19 and TRBJ2-6; 7 bases agree with TRBD1. The CDR3 spans 17 residues. V dropped 5 bases and J dropped 4; count of bases not matched to a gene: 11. CDR1 is LNHDA, CDR2 SQIVND, per germline (reference sequence).

A single count supports this clone. The chain carries TRBV11-2 and TRBJ1-3; D uncertain. Germline V CDR1 and CDR2: SGHAT, FQNNGV. The V gene lost 8 bases and the J gene lost 3 bases, with 11 bases spanning the gap. The CDR3 is 13 amino acids. The CDR3, as DNA: TGTGCCAGCGGACTGGAATATGGAAACACCATATATTTT. Translation gives CASGLEYGNTIYF.

The rearrangement joins TRBV6-5 to TRBJ1-5; no clear D gene. The CDR3 has 16 amino acids. The V end was cut by 2 bases, the J end by 2 bases, with 13 bases between. Germline V gene lookup returns CDR1 MNHEY and CDR2 SVGAGI. CDR3 in amino acids: CASSYSPPRGNQPQHF. The CDR3, as DNA: TGTGCCAGCAGTTACAGTCCGCCGAGGGGCAATCAGCCCCAGCATTTT.

The chain couples TRBV2 to TRBJ2-2, with 7 bases fitting TRBD1. CDR3 length equals 15 residues. The germline CDR1 and CDR2 sequences are SNHLY and FYNNEI. J was trimmed by 0 bases and V by 6 bases; bases with no gene match: 4. The CDR3 DNA reads TGTGCCAGCAGGCGAGGGGGCTCGAACACCGGGGAGCTGTTTTTT. Translating gives CASRRGGSNTGELFF.

V and J are TRBV21-1 and TRBJ1-5. TRBV21-1 represents a pseudogene. The CDR3 is made up of 10 amino acids. The CDR3, as DNA: TGTGCCAGCAGCGTTAAGCCCCAGCATTTT. This codes for CASSVKPQHF.

The chain has TRBV7-3 and TRBJ2-5, with TRBD1 identical over 8 bases. The V gene's germline CDR1 is SGHTA and CDR2 FQGTGA. V was pared by 5 bases and J by 4 bases, with 3 bases of the junction left unmatched. The CDR3 is 13 residues long. CDR3 bases: TGTGCCAGCAGCCAGGACAGGGCAGAGACCCAGTACTTC. This translates into CASSQDRAETQYF.

This clone has a single count. This specimen includes other DNA sequences encoding the same CDR3. This chain links TRBV2 with TRBJ2-2; 8 bases line up with TRBD1. The V gene's germline CDR1 is SNHLY and CDR2 FYNNEI. This CDR3 comprises 14 residues. V lost 6 bases, J lost 2 bases, and 2 bases stayed unmatched. CDR3 sequence reads: CASRDRVNTGELFF. CDR3 nucleotides: TGTGCCAGCAGGGACAGGGTAAACACCGGGGAGCTGTTTTTT.

The V gene is TRBV7-9, the J gene TRBJ1-2; a weak D match, TRBD1 (5 bases). Looked up from germline, CDR1 is SEHNR and CDR2 is FQNEAQ (reference sequence). This CDR3 has 14 residues. Trimming pared 1 base from V and 5 bases from J, leaving 11 bases between. The CDR3 DNA sequence: TGTGCCAGCAGCTTAGAACCCCAGGGATATGGCTACACCTTC. Amino acids: CASSLEPQGYGYTF.

The chain couples TRBV12-3 or TRBV12-4 to TRBJ2-4; D is possibly TRBD1 (5 bases). The CDR3 length is 13 residues. V was cut by 2 bases and J by 6 bases, with 8 bases left in between. CDR3 protein: CASSLQGLNIQYF. DNA for the CDR3: TGTGCCAGCAGTTTACAGGGCCTAAACATTCAGTACTTC.

The chain combines TRBV4-1 with TRBJ2-7; D is possibly TRBD1 (5 bases). Trimming shortened V by 2 bases and J by 6 bases, and 23 bases separated the two germline ends. Germline-derived CDR1 and CDR2 are MGHRA and YSYEKL. This CDR3 is 17 amino acids long. The DNA for the CDR3 is TGCGCCAGCAGCCAAACACCCGGCAGGGCTCTCATGCGCGAGCAGTACTTC. Translation: CASSQTPGRALMREQYF.

The chain employs TRBV5-5 and TRBJ1-5; D is undetermined. CDR1 is SGHKS and CDR2 is YYEKEE in the germline V gene (reference sequence). The CDR3 totals 17 residues. Trimming left V 0 bases short and J 7 bases short, with 20 bases between. The CDR3 DNA reads TGTGCCAGCAGCTTGGATTTTAGCGTAGGTCGGCTCCAGCCCCAGCATTTT. Its protein is CASSLDFSVGRLQPQHF.

Note on this clone: A junction boundary mismatches the germline segment, possibly from a read error. The chain combines TRBV6-5 with TRBJ1-1; TRBD1 might be the D (5 bases). The CDR3 has 12 residues. Per the germline V gene, CDR1 is MNHEY and CDR2 is SVGAGI. CDR3 region: CAGRSGYTEAFF. The CDR3 coding sequence is TGTGCCGGCAGATCAGGGTACACTGAAGCTTTCTTT.

This chain uses TRBV6-5 with TRBJ2-2; D is ambiguous. This CDR3 comprises 13 residues. Germline CDR1 reads MNHEY; CDR2 reads SVGAGI. V lost 7 bases and J 0 bases, leaving 6 bases between the germline ends. The CDR3 sequence is CASKSANTGELFF. The CDR3 bases are TGTGCCAGCAAGTCAGCGAACACCGGGGAGCTGTTTTTT.

This rearrangement joins TRBV18 to TRBJ1-1, with no clear D. The CDR3 runs 13 residues. Germline CDR1 is KGHSH and CDR2 is LQKENI. Trimming pared 4 bases from V and 1 base from J, leaving 7 bases between. This chain's CDR3 is CASSLPGNTEAFF. CDR3 bases: TGTGCCAGCTCACTCCCAGGGAACACTGAAGCTTTCTTT.

The table lists this clone with a count of one. This sequence joins TRBV24-1 and TRBJ1-2, with D unclear. CDR3 length: 14 residues. The V and J ends lost 4 bases and 8 bases respectively, with 16 bases between them. Germline CDR1 is KGHDR and CDR2 is SFDVKD. The CDR3 loop reads CATSDGLPARGYTF. The CDR3 nucleotides read TGTGCCACCAGTGACGGCCTTCCAGCGCGGGGCTACACCTTC.

The chain joins TRBV11-2 to TRBJ1-2; no firm D call. V lost 6 bases and J 5 bases, leaving 7 bases between the germline ends. Germline CDR1 and CDR2: SGHAT and FQNNGV. The CDR3 consists of 11 residues. The CDR3 is CASSPLYGYTF. CDR3 DNA sequence: TGTGCCAGCAGTCCCCTATATGGCTACACCTTC.

This clone was observed once. The CDR3, as DNA: TGTGCCTGGAGGACTAGCGGGGGGCGTGGAGATACGCAGTATTTT. It encodes CAWRTSGGRGDTQYF. This chain uses TRBV30 with TRBJ2-3; 13 bases fit TRBD2. V was clipped by 3 bases and J by 5 bases; unmatched bases: 5. The CDR3 covers 15 residues. Germline values: CDR1 GTSNPN, CDR2 SVGIG (reference sequence). Full variable domain (rest looked up from reference TRBV30 and TRBJ2-3): SQTIHQWPATLVQPVGSPLSLECTVEGTSNPNLYWYRQAAGRGLQLLFYSVGIGQISSEVPQNLSASRPQDRQFILSSKKLLLSDSGFYLCAWRTSGGRGDTQYFGPGTRLTVL.

The chain couples TRBV19 to TRBJ1-1; perhaps TRBD1 as D (5 bases). V shed 4 bases and J shed 4 bases, with 13 bases lying between them. The germline gives CDR1 LNHDA, CDR2 SQIVND (reference sequence). This CDR3 contains 14 residues. The CDR3 spells CASSTMMGGTEAFF. The DNA of the CDR3 is TGTGCCAGTAGTACAATGATGGGGGGCACTGAAGCTTTCTTT.

This sequence joins TRBV5-1 and TRBJ1-1; 11 nucleotides match TRBD1. The CDR3 spans 17 residues. V was clipped by 3 bases and J by 3 bases; unmatched bases: 10. Germline V gene data show CDR1 as SGHRS and CDR2 as YFSETQ. In DNA, the CDR3 is TGCGCCAGCAGCTCCAGGACAGGGGGCCTCGGCTACACTGAAGCTTTCTTT. As protein: CASSSRTGGLGYTEAFF.

The genes are TRBV19 and TRBJ1-1; D might be TRBD1 (5 bases). Germline V lookup: CDR1 LNHDA, CDR2 SQIVND (reference sequence). V was pared by 1 base and J by 4 bases, with 13 bases between. The CDR3 length is 15 residues. CDR3 bases: TGTGCCAGTAGTATAGCGGACGGGGGACTCACTGAAGCTTTCTTT. This encodes CASSIADGGLTEAFF.

The genes are TRBV10-3 and TRBJ2-1; D remains unclear. CDR1 is ENHRY, CDR2 SYGVKD, per germline. Trimming removed 3 bases from V and 7 bases from J, with 7 bases in between. CDR3 size: 12 residues. CDR3 sequence (DNA): TGTGCCATCAGTGAAACAGCAAATGAGCAGTTCTTC. Translation gives CAISETANEQFF.

The table lists this clone with a count of one. J is TRBJ1-6 and V is TRBV6-5, with D possibly being TRBD1 (5 bases). Germline assignment: CDR1 MNHEY and CDR2 SVGAGI. The V end was cut by 8 bases, the J end by 7 bases, with 9 bases between. This CDR3 is 12 amino acids long. As DNA, the CDR3 is TGTGCCAGCCAGGGATGGAATTCACCCCTCCACTTT. Its translation is CASQGWNSPLHF.

J is TRBJ2-3 and V is TRBV5-5; 8 bases line up with TRBD2. Trimming cost V 0 bases and J 12 bases; bases outside gene matches: 15. Germline V CDR1 and CDR2: SGHKS, YYEKEE (reference sequence). The CDR3 has 16 residues. CDR3 region: CASSLGRGGGQEIQYF. The CDR3 nucleotides read TGTGCCAGCAGCTTGGGGCGGGGCGGGGGGCAGGAAATCCAGTATTTT.

The gene calls are TRBV19 and TRBJ1-1; possible D gene TRBD1, 6 bases. In germline, CDR1 is LNHDA, CDR2 SQIVND (reference sequence). The CDR3 has 14 amino acids. V lost 3 bases, J lost 11 bases, and 19 bases lay in between. The CDR3 DNA sequence: TGTGCCAGTAGTATGGGGCGACAGGCCTCGGCTGCTTTCTTT. It translates to CASSMGRQASAAFF.

The rearrangement joins TRBV12-5 to TRBJ2-7; D is perhaps TRBD1 (6 bases). This CDR3 comprises 13 residues. Deletions cut 6 bases from V and 6 bases from J, with 15 bases between. Germline assignment: CDR1 LGHNT and CDR2 FRNRAP. The CDR3 region has the DNA TGTGCTAGTGGGGGGGACAATTTTGGCGAGCAGTACTTC. This codes for CASGGDNFGEQYF.

The J gene is TRBJ2-2, the V gene TRBV9, with a weak D call TRBD1 (6 bases). The CDR3 is made up of 15 amino acids. The V and J ends lost 2 bases and 1 base respectively, with 9 bases between them. Germline V gene sequence: CDR1 SGDLS, CDR2 YYNGEE. This chain's CDR3 is CASSVGQRNTGELFF. The DNA of the CDR3 is TGTGCCAGCAGCGTTGGACAGAGGAACACCGGGGAGCTGTTTTTT.

The V call is TRBV6-1, the J call TRBJ2-1, with 7 bases lining up with TRBD2. The CDR3 has 17 residues. The V gene's germline CDR1 is MNHNS and CDR2 SASEGT. The ends lost 4 bases at V and 3 bases at J; junction bases unmatched: 12. The CDR3 DNA sequence: TGTGCCAGCAGTGGGGCGGGGGAAGGACTGGGCTACAATGAGCAGTTCTTC. As protein: CASSGAGEGLGYNEQFF.

This chain uses TRBV29-1 with TRBJ1-2; TRBD1 aligns across 7 bases. The CDR3 covers 12 residues. The V segment lost 2 bases and the J segment 7 bases; nucleotides outside the gene matches: 4. Germline loops: CDR1 SQVTM, CDR2 ANQGSEA. Here the CDR3 reads CSVENRGLGYTF. DNA for the CDR3: TGCAGCGTTGAAAACAGGGGACTTGGCTACACCTTC.